One sample yielded the 6 T cell receptor beta chains listed below, sequenced in a study of blood T cell repertoires in COVID-19. The data were produced by immunoSEQ multiplex PCR, yet TCRdb's version contains in-frame clones alone and is incomplete. This sample has just under 55,000 clones, with 85% to 95% found just once. Sequencing used peripheral blood. The source is a man in his fifties with acute or convalescent COVID-19.

The chain employs TRBV20-1 and TRBJ2-7; a possible D gene is TRBD2 (6 bases). Germline V gene lookup returns CDR1 DFQATT and CDR2 SNEGSKA (reference sequence). The CDR3 extends over 11 amino acids. V lost 6 bases to trimming and J lost 7 bases, with 13 bases between them. CDR3 loop: CSARLVGEQYF. CDR3 nucleotides: TGCAGTGCCCGACTAGTTGGGGAGCAGTACTTC.

The rearrangement links TRBV6-5 to TRBJ1-2; the match to TRBD1 covers 7 bases. Germline CDR1 and CDR2: MNHEY and SVGAGI. The CDR3 totals 14 residues. With 6 bases clipped from V and 6 bases from J, the junction kept 10 bases outside the gene matches. The CDR3 protein is CASSPRQGLDGYTF. Written as DNA, the CDR3 is TGTGCCAGCAGCCCCAGACAGGGTCTGGATGGCTACACCTTC.

The rearrangement joins TRBV4-1 to TRBJ1-5; D unclear. Germline assignment: CDR1 MGHRA and CDR2 YSYEKL. Deletions cut 7 bases from V and 5 bases from J, with 15 bases between. The CDR3 consists of 14 residues. The CDR3 loop reads CASTHEPIDQPQHF. Written as DNA, the CDR3 is TGCGCCAGCACCCATGAGCCCATAGATCAGCCCCAGCATTTT.

The gene calls are TRBV27 and TRBJ2-3; possible D gene TRBD2, 6 bases. This CDR3 contains 18 residues. Germline CDR1 is MNHEY and CDR2 is SMNVEV (reference sequence). Trimming took off 0 bases at V and 5 bases at J, with 21 bases between the two ends. This CDR3 is CASSLSKGGGPRVDTQYF. The CDR3 DNA reads as TGTGCCAGCAGTTTATCTAAAGGAGGAGGGCCGAGGGTAGATACGCAGTATTTT.

The chain combines TRBV19 with TRBJ1-5; no firm D call. V shed 3 bases and J shed 2 bases, with 8 bases lying between them. The CDR3 runs to 14 residues. Germline lookup yields CDR1 LNHDA and CDR2 SQIVND (reference sequence). CDR3 DNA sequence: TGTGCCAGTAGTATCCGGACTGGCAATCAGCCCCAGCATTTT. Amino acid sequence: CASSIRTGNQPQHF.

The V call is TRBV30, the J call TRBJ1-6, with D maybe TRBD1 (6 bases). The CDR3 is 15 residues long. In germline, CDR1 is GTSNPN, CDR2 SVGIG (reference sequence). V lost 5 bases and J 6 bases, leaving 17 bases between the germline ends. The CDR3 DNA reads as TGTGCCTGGTCCAGCCTCGGGACAAGTAATTCACCCCTCCACTTT. Encoded protein: CAWSSLGTSNSPLHF.